This TCR beta chain was recorded in a study of T cell responses to AZD1222 COVID-19 vaccine. General observations from the study: Only after the peak T cell response were repertoires sampled.

Trimming left V 2 bases short and J 7 bases short, with 5 bases between. CDR1 is GTSNPN, CDR2 SVGIG, per germline (reference sequence). The CDR3 loop spans 11 amino acids. The repertoire was sequenced with immunoSEQ multiplex PCR; TCRdb's copy has only in-frame clones and lacks some. The table includes tens of thousands of clones, nearly 90% detected once. A word on this clone: The target antigen is unknown.

The V and J genes are TRBV30 and TRBJ2-2, with D uncertain. The receptor was derived from an adult who received the AZD1222 COVID-19 vaccine. The material was peripheral blood, obtained 28 days after the second AZD1222 dose. In DNA, the CDR3 is TGTGCCTGGAGTTTGGGCGGGGAGCTGTTTTTT. Its translation: CAWSLGGELFF.